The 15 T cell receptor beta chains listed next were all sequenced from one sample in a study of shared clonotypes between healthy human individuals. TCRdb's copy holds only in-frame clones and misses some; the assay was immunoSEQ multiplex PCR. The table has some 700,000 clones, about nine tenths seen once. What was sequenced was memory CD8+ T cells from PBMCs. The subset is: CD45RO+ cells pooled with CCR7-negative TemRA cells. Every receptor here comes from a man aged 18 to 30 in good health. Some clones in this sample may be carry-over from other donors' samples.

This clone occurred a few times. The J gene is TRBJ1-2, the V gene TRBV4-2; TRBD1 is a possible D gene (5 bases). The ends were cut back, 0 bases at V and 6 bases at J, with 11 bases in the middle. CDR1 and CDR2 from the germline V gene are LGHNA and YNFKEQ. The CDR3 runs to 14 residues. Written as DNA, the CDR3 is TGTGCCAGCAGCCAAGATTGGGGCCGCGATGGCTACACCTTC. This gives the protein CASSQDWGRDGYTF.

CDR3 DNA: TGTGCCATCAGTGACAAAGAGACCCAGTACTTC. Protein: CAISDKETQYF. The genes are TRBV10-3 and TRBJ2-5; no clear D. Germline CDR1 ENHRY, CDR2 SYGVKD. Trimming removed 3 bases from V and 3 bases from J, with 2 bases in between. This CDR3 is 11 amino acids long.

CDR3 nucleotide sequence: TGTGCCAGCAGCGTAGTCGGCACCGCGACCCACAATGAGCAGTTCTTC. This gives the protein CASSVVGTATHNEQFF. The rearrangement uses TRBV9 and TRBJ2-1; the D is unclear. This CDR3 comprises 16 residues. With 0 bases removed from V and 5 bases from J, the gap between germline ends came to 15 bases. Germline V CDR1 and CDR2: SGDLS, YYNGEE.

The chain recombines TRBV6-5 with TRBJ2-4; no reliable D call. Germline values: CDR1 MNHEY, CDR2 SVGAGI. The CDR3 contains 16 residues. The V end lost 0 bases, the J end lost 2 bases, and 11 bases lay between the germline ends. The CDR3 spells CASSYSSDTPKNIQYF. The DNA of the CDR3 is TGTGCCAGCAGTTACTCTTCCGACACCCCCAAAAACATTCAGTACTTC.

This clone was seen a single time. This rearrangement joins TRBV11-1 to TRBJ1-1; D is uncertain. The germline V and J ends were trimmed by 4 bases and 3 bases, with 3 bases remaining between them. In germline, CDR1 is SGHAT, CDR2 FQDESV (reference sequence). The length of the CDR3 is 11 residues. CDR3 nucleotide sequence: TGTGCCAGCAGCTATTACACTGAAGCTTTCTTT. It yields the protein CASSYYTEAFF.

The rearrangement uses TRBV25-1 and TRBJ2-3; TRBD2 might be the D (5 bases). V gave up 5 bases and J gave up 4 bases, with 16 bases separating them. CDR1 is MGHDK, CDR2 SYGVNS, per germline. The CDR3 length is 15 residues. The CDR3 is CASSSRGNSPDTQYF. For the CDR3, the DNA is TGTGCCAGCAGTTCCCGAGGGAACAGCCCAGATACGCAGTATTTT. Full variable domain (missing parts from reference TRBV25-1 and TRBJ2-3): EADIYQTPRYLVIGTGKKITLECSQTMGHDKMYWYQQDPGMELHLIHYSYGVNSTEKGDLSSESTVSRIRTEHFPLTLESARPSHTSQYLCASSSRGNSPDTQYFGPGTRLTVL.

This CDR3 is CASSLGGQETQYF. CDR3 nucleotide sequence: TGTGCCAGCAGCTTAGGGGGCCAAGAGACCCAGTACTTC. The chain joins TRBV7-8 to TRBJ2-5; D ambiguous. The germline gives CDR1 SGHVS, CDR2 FQNEAQ. Trimming cost V 1 base and J 1 base, with 4 bases left between them. The CDR3 has 13 residues.

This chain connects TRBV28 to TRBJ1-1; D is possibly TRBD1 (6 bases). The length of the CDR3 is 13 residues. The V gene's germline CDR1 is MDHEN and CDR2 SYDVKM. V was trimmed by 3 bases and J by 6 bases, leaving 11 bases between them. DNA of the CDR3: TGTGCCAGCAGTTTGTACAGGGTATCTGAAGCTTTCTTT. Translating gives CASSLYRVSEAFF.

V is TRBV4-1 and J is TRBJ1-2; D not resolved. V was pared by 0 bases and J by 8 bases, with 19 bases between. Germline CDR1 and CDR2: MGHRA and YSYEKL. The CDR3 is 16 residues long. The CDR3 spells CASSQDLRTPKGGYTF. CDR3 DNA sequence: TGCGCCAGCAGCCAAGATTTACGGACTCCCAAAGGGGGCTACACCTTC.

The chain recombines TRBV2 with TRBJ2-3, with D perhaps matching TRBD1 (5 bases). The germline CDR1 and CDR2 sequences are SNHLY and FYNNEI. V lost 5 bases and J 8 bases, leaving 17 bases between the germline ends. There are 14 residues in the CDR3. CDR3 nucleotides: TGTGCCAGCAGTCAGGGCTGGGGCGCTGGTACGCAGTATTTT. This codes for CASSQGWGAGTQYF.

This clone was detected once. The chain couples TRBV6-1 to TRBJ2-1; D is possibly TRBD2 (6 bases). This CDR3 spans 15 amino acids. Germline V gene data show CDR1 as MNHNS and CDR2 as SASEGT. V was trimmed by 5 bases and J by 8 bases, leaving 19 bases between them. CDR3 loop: CASSPLGGNLYEQFF. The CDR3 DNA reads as TGTGCCAGCAGTCCCTTGGGCGGGAATCTCTATGAGCAGTTCTTC.

For the CDR3, the DNA is TGTGCCAGTAGTATAGCGGCAGGCTATCAGCCCCAGCATTTT. Amino acid sequence: CASSIAAGYQPQHF. This chain uses TRBV19 with TRBJ1-5; D is undetermined. The germline CDR1 and CDR2 sequences are LNHDA and SQIVND (reference sequence). Trimming shortened V by 1 base and J by 5 bases, and 9 bases separated the two germline ends. The CDR3 sequence is 14 residues long.

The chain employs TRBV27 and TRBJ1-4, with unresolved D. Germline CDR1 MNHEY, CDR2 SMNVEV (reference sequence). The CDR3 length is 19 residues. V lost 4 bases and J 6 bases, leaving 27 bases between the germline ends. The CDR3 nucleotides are TGTGCCAGCAGTTCCCGTTTTTTACGAGGTACGGGGAAAGATGAAAAACTGTTTTTT. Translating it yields CASSSRFLRGTGKDEKLFF.

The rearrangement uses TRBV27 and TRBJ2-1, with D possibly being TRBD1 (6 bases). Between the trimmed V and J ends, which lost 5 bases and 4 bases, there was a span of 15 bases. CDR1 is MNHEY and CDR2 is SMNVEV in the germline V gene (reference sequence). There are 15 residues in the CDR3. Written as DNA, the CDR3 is TGTGCCAGCAGTCTCCGGACAGTGGCGTACAATGAGCAGTTCTTC. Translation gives CASSLRTVAYNEQFF.

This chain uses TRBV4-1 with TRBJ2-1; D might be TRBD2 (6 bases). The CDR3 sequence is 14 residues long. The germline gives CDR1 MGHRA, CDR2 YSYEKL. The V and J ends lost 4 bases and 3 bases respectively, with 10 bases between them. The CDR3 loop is CASSPRLDYNEQFF. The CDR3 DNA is TGCGCCAGCAGCCCTCGACTAGACTACAATGAGCAGTTCTTC.